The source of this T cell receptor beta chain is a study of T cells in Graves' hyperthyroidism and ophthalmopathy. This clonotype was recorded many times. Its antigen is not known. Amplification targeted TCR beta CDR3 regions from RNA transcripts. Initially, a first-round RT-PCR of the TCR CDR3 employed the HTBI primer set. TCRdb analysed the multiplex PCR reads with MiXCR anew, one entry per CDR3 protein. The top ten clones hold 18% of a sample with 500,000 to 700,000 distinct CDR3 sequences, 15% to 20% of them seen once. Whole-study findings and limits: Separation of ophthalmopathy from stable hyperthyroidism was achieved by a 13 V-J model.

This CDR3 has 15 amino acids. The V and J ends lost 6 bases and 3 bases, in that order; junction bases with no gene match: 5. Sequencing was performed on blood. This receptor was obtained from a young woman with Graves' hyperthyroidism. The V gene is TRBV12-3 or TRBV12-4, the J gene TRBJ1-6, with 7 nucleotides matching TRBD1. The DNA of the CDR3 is TGTGCCAGCAGCCAAACAGGGGTCTATAATTCACCCCTCCACTTT. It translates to CASSQTGVYNSPLHF.